The rows below give T cell receptor beta chains drawn from one sample of a study of blood T cell repertoires in COVID-19. Assay used: immunoSEQ multiplex PCR; TCRdb lists only in-frame clones, some missing. The sample holds more than 200,000 clones, 81% seen once. Sequencing was done on a sample of peripheral blood. The receptors shown here come from a woman over 75 with acute or convalescent COVID-19. CDR3s include the opening cysteine and the closing phenylalanine or tryptophan. Fields, in order: D gene, V gene, J gene, clone size, CDR3 protein, CDR3 DNA. The D gene is left open where the match is weak. Size values are once, few and many counts, or a class for expanded clones, and some rows have none.

>TRBD1|TRBV7-9|TRBJ1-4|.
CASSLGQGLNEKLFF
TGTGCCAGCAGCTTGGGACAGGGACTGAATGAAAAACTGTTTTTT
>.|TRBV12-3/TRBV12-4|TRBJ2-1|.
CASLRSVDNEQFF
TGTGCCAGCTTGAGGAGCGTTGACAATGAGCAGTTCTTC
>.|TRBV6-5|TRBJ2-7|.
CASSRSAGYEQYF
TGTGCCAGCAGTCGCTCGGCGGGGTACGAGCAGTACTTC
>TRBD1|TRBV4-1|TRBJ2-7|.
CASSQDRDRGYEQYF
TGCGCCAGCAGCCAAGATCGGGACAGGGGCTACGAGCAGTACTTC
>TRBD1|TRBV6-5|TRBJ1-3|.
CASSLQGARGNTIYF
TGTGCCAGCAGTCTACAGGGGGCGCGAGGAAACACCATATATTTT
>TRBD1|TRBV4-2|TRBJ1-2|.
CASSQTDRANYGYTF
TGTGCCAGCAGCCAAACCGACAGGGCCAACTATGGCTACACCTTC
>TRBD2|TRBV7-9|TRBJ2-3|few
CASKIRGGHSSTDTQYF
TGTGCCAGCAAGATTCGGGGGGGCCATTCATCCACAGATACGCAGTATTTT
>.|TRBV10-1|TRBJ1-1|.
CASSESGTPIEAFF
TGCGCCAGCAGTGAGTCCGGGACACCGATTGAAGCTTTCTTT
>.|TRBV30|TRBJ1-2|few
CAWSGGHQSSSAYGYTF
TGTGCCTGGAGTGGGGGACACCAGAGCTCGAGCGCTTATGGCTACACCTTC
>TRBD1|TRBV10-3|TRBJ1-4|.
CAISESPGTGINEKLFF
TGTGCCATCAGTGAGAGCCCAGGGACAGGGATAAATGAAAAACTGTTTTTT
>TRBD2|TRBV19|TRBJ2-7|.
CASQSTSGRVPYEQYF
TGTGCCAGTCAATCGACTAGCGGGAGGGTCCCCTACGAGCAGTACTTC
>TRBD1|TRBV6-5|TRBJ1-5|.
CASSWGQGNQPQHF
TGTGCCAGCAGTTGGGGACAGGGAAATCAGCCCCAGCATTTT
>TRBD2|TRBV5-1|TRBJ2-3|.
CASSLVERGEADTQYF
TGCGCCAGCAGCTTGGTTGAGCGGGGAGAGGCAGATACGCAGTATTTT
>TRBD2|TRBV4-1|TRBJ2-2|few
CASRALAGELDTGELFF
TGCGCCAGCAGGGCGCTAGCGGGAGAATTGGACACCGGGGAGCTGTTTTTT
>.|TRBV11-2|TRBJ2-1|.
CASSPIGSPTRQFF
TGTGCCAGCAGCCCCATTGGTAGTCCAACGCGGCAGTTCTTC
>TRBD2|TRBV18|TRBJ2-7|.
CASSPGASGRAEQYF
TGTGCCAGCTCACCTGGGGCTAGCGGGAGGGCCGAGCAGTACTTC
>.|TRBV11-2|TRBJ2-5|.
CASSLSGNQETQYF
TGTGCCAGCAGCTTAAGCGGCAACCAAGAGACCCAGTACTTC
>TRBD1|TRBV6-2/TRBV6-3|TRBJ1-5|.
CASSLTGGFQPQHF
TGTGCCAGCAGTTTGACAGGGGGCTTTCAGCCCCAGCATTTT
>TRBD1|TRBV20-1|TRBJ1-2|.
CSATDRGRVYYGYTF
TGCAGTGCTACTGACAGGGGGCGGGTTTACTATGGCTACACCTTC
>.|TRBV4-1|TRBJ1-3|.
CASSPQGSNTIYF
TGCGCCAGCAGCCCCCAGGGGAGCAACACCATATATTTT
>TRBD2|TRBV2|TRBJ2-7|.
CASSEGLAVNSYEQYF
TGTGCCAGCAGTGAGGGACTAGCGGTAAACTCCTACGAGCAGTACTTC
>TRBD1|TRBV30|TRBJ1-6|few
CAWSLGQGFGNSPLHF
TGTGCCTGGAGTCTAGGACAGGGGTTTGGTAATTCACCCCTCCACTTT
>.|TRBV19|TRBJ2-3|.
CASSGYSGIITDTQYF
TGTGCCAGTAGTGGTTATAGCGGTATCATCACAGATACGCAGTATTTT